The clone carrying this T cell receptor (beta chain) was observed a handful of times. The length of the CDR3 is 16 residues. Germline CDR1 and CDR2: ENHRY and SYGVKD. V gave up 5 bases and J gave up 2 bases; unmatched junction bases: 5. MiXCR, run by TCRdb on the RT-PCR reads, gives a single entry per CDR3 protein. Of about 960,000 distinct CDR3 sequences listed, 18% are singletons. This entry comes from a study of patients and donors after allogeneic stem cell transplantation. The V and J genes are TRBV10-3 and TRBJ2-5; 13 nucleotides match TRBD2. Sequencing input: blood, either unsorted or a sorted T cell fraction (not recorded which). This receptor was taken from a human donor who was either an allogeneic HSCT recipient or a stem cell or donor lymphocyte infusion donor (not recorded which). It is not recorded whose cells these are; they may come from a transplant donor. The CDR3 DNA follows: TGTGCCATCAGTCCGACTAGCGGGGGGACTCAAGAGACCCAGTACTTC. It translates to CAISPTSGGTQETQYF.